This T cell receptor beta chain was recorded in a study of blood T cell repertoires in COVID-19. Study-level background: Samples came from the United States, Italy and Spain, spanning acute and convalescent COVID-19. T cells, B-cell-depleted T cells, or PBMCs provided the cDNA or gDNA that served as material.

Per the study methods: Estimates of nucleated cell counts were drawn from the amplification of reference gene primers. Some clones are missing from TCRdb's copy, which holds only in-frame ones; the method was immunoSEQ multiplex PCR. V and J calls plus clone size are reproduced from that table; the DNA served to infer D and trimming. The repertoire consists of hundreds of thousands of clones, with roughly 90% occurring once and the leading ten covering 5.5% to 7.5%. A Seattle source enrolled patients during active infection and followed them longitudinally. The sequence was obtained from a woman between 65 and 79 years old with COVID-19, enrolled during active disease. Sequences were obtained from peripheral blood.

The CDR3 nucleotides read TGTGCCAGCAGCCCTCGACTGGCGTACCAAGAGACCCAGTACTTC. It codes for CASSPRLAYQETQYF. The chain is built from TRBV9 and TRBJ2-5; D uncertain. V lost 4 bases and J 0 bases, leaving 13 bases between the germline ends. The CDR3 covers 15 residues. Germline V gene lookup returns CDR1 SGDLS and CDR2 YYNGEE.